This T cell receptor beta chain comes out of a study of blood T cell repertoires in COVID-19. On the study more broadly: Samples of COVID-19 (acute and convalescent) were obtained from the United States, Italy and Spain.

Looked up from germline, CDR1 is GTSNPN and CDR2 is SVGIG (reference sequence). V was shortened by 5 bases and J by 5 bases, with 21 bases between the two germline ends. The CDR3 has 15 amino acids. Repertoires were generated with immunoSEQ multiplex PCR, while TCRdb's copy carries only in-frame clones and drops some. This table has 90,000 to 110,000 clones, about 80% appearing once. The origin of this receptor is a woman between 50 and 59 years old with acute or convalescent COVID-19. The chain employs TRBV30 and TRBJ1-1; no clear D gene. Sample: peripheral blood. This CDR3 reads CAWVPIQSGLTEAFF. CDR3 in DNA: TGTGCCTGGGTCCCCATACAATCGGGGTTAACTGAAGCTTTCTTT.